These 21 T cell receptor beta chains share one sample of origin, sequenced in a study of T cell repertoires in aging, cancer and after chemotherapy. TCR beta rearrangements were amplified from peripheral blood genomic DNA. Multiplex touch-down PCR with TRB-A/B primers amplified rearranged V-D-J TRB sequences. TCRdb analysed the multiplex PCR reads with MiXCR anew, one entry per CDR3 protein. The sample lists roughly 1,800 distinct CDR3 sequences; about a quarter were seen once. Sample: blood. The receptors derive from a human donor with a solid tumor.

By share, this clonotype counts as medium-sized. V usage is TRBV6-5 and J usage is TRBJ2-3, with D perhaps TRBD1 (7 bases). Germline-derived CDR1 and CDR2 are MNHEY and SVGAGI. The CDR3 has 20 amino acids. The V and J ends lost 0 bases and 1 base respectively, with 23 bases between them. CDR3 sequence: CASSYSPSIGGGRRTDTQYF. Here the CDR3 DNA reads TGTGCCAGCAGTTACTCCCCCTCGATTGGAGGGGGCCGTCGCACAGATACGCAGTATTTT.

This chain joins TRBV2 and TRBJ2-1; 7 positions agree with TRBD1. The V gene end was trimmed by 6 bases and the J gene end by 4 bases; junction bases not matched to a gene: 3. CDR3 length: 13 residues. CDR1 and CDR2 from the germline V gene are SNHLY and FYNNEI. The CDR3 bases are TGTGCCAGCAGGGGGACAGCGTACAATGAGCAGTTCTTC. Its protein is CASRGTAYNEQFF.

The genes are TRBV4-3 and TRBJ1-3; no clear D. Trimming left V 2 bases short and J 3 bases short, with 8 bases between. The CDR3 runs 14 residues. Germline loops: CDR1 LGHNA, CDR2 YSLEER. The chain's CDR3 is CASSQSALGNTIYF. Here the CDR3 DNA reads TGCGCCAGCAGCCAATCCGCGCTTGGAAACACCATATATTTT.

This clonotype has just one count. The chain joins TRBV6-2 or TRBV6-3 to TRBJ2-7; 9 bases match TRBD1. Germline trimming cut 2 bases from V and 7 bases from J; bases unmatched to any gene: 6. Germline CDR1 and CDR2: MNHEY and SVGEGT. This CDR3 is built from 14 residues. Here the CDR3 DNA reads TGTGCCAGCAGTTACCGGGACAGGGTTGGAGAGCAGTACTTC. Its translation: CASSYRDRVGEQYF.

This clonotype is classed as medium-sized. CDR3 region: CASSRTGESYEQYF. CDR3 nucleotide sequence: TGTGCCAGCAGCCGGACAGGGGAGAGCTACGAGCAGTACTTC. The V gene is TRBV6-2 or TRBV6-3, the J gene TRBJ2-7; the match to TRBD1 covers 9 bases. The CDR3 totals 14 residues. V lost 6 bases and J lost 3; bases outside the gene matches: 6. CDR1 and CDR2 (germline): MNHEY, SVGEGT.

This clonotype appeared a single time. The CDR3 DNA reads TGTGCCAGCAGTTACTCGGCCGGGGGGGTTAAGGATACGCAGTATTTT. This translates into CASSYSAGGVKDTQYF. The chain employs TRBV6-2 or TRBV6-3 and TRBJ2-3, with 8 positions matching TRBD2. This CDR3 contains 16 residues. The V gene's germline CDR1 is MNHEY and CDR2 SVGEGT. Losses at the gene ends were 0 bases for V and 6 bases for J; bases not matched to a gene: 8.

The chain combines TRBV13 with TRBJ1-1, with 10 bases lining up with TRBD1. This CDR3 comprises 14 residues. Trimming at V came to 6 bases and at J to 4 bases, leaving 5 bases not matched to a gene. Germline V gene sequence: CDR1 PRHDT, CDR2 FYEKMQ (reference sequence). The CDR3 region has the DNA TGTGCCAGCAGTGAAAGGACAGGGGGCACTGAAGCTTTCTTT. Translation: CASSERTGGTEAFF. The whole variable domain, filled in from reference TRBV13 and TRBJ1-1, reads AAGVIQSPRHLIKEKRETATLKCYPIPRHDTVYWYQQGPGQDPQFLISFYEKMQSDKGSIPDRFSAQQFSDYHSELNMSSLELGDSALYFCASSERTGGTEAFFGQGTRLTVV.

By share, this clonotype ranks as large (0.1 to 1%). The J gene is TRBJ1-1, the V gene TRBV29-1; the D gene is possibly TRBD1 (5 bases). V was trimmed by 4 bases and J by 7 bases, leaving 7 bases between them. Germline CDR1 SQVTM, CDR2 ANQGSEA. CDR3 length equals 10 residues. CDR3 sequence reads: CSVGGGEAFF. The CDR3 bases are TGCAGCGTTGGGGGCGGTGAAGCTTTCTTT.

This clonotype was counted a few times. The chain is built from TRBV7-6 and TRBJ2-1, with a possible D match to TRBD1 (6 bases). Germline values: CDR1 SGHVS, CDR2 FNYEAQ. The CDR3 has 15 amino acids. V dropped 4 bases and J dropped 0 bases, with 10 bases sitting between them. The DNA of the CDR3 is TGTGCCAGCAGCTCCCAGGGGTACTCCTACAATGAGCAGTTCTTC. Translating gives CASSSQGYSYNEQFF.

CDR3 coding DNA: TGCGCCAGCAGCTTAGTAGGGGGCAGCTCCTACGAGCAGTACTTC. This codes for CASSLVGGSSYEQYF. The chain joins TRBV5-1 to TRBJ2-7; 7 nucleotides align to TRBD1. The CDR3 extends over 15 amino acids. Germline V gives CDR1 SGHRS, CDR2 YFSETQ. The V segment lost 2 bases and the J segment 0 bases; nucleotides outside the gene matches: 5.

V is TRBV15 and J is TRBJ1-5, with D possibly matching TRBD1 (5 bases). The CDR3 spans 14 residues. V lost 5 bases and J lost 2, with 10 bases in between. Germline assignment: CDR1 LNHNV and CDR2 YYDKDF (reference sequence). The CDR3 sequence is CATSAGMGNQPQHF. The CDR3 coding sequence is TGTGCCACCAGCGCAGGGATGGGCAATCAGCCCCAGCATTTT.

The V call is TRBV7-9, the J call TRBJ2-7; perhaps D is TRBD1 or TRBD2 (6 bases each). Germline CDR1 reads SEHNR; CDR2 reads FQNEAQ (reference sequence). Between the trimmed V and J ends, which lost 4 bases and 5 bases, there was a span of 24 bases. The CDR3 covers 17 residues. CDR3 sequence: CASSSTVEGLGADEQYF. The CDR3 DNA sequence: TGTGCCAGCAGCTCAACGGTGGAGGGTCTGGGGGCCGACGAGCAGTACTTC.

The V and J genes are TRBV6-4 and TRBJ1-5; 9 bases line up with TRBD1. V was pared by 4 bases and J by 4 bases, with 2 bases of the junction left unmatched. In germline, CDR1 is MRHNA, CDR2 SNTAGT. CDR3 length: 14 residues. CDR3 in amino acids: CASSGTGDNQPQHF. CDR3 nucleotides: TGTGCCAGCAGTGGGACAGGGGATAATCAGCCCCAGCATTTT.

This clonotype is judged medium-sized. J is TRBJ2-7 and V is TRBV27; no reliable D call. Germline CDR1 MNHEY, CDR2 SMNVEV (reference sequence). V dropped 6 bases and J dropped 1 base, with 10 bases sitting between them. This CDR3 comprises 13 residues. The CDR3 sequence is CASSRSLSYEQYF. CDR3 DNA sequence: TGTGCCAGCAGCCGCAGCTTATCCTACGAGCAGTACTTC.

This clonotype showed up just a few times. This chain joins TRBV12-3 or TRBV12-4 and TRBJ1-1; the D is unclear. The CDR3 spans 13 residues. V dropped 5 bases and J dropped 1 base, with 8 bases sitting between them. The CDR3 spells CASSGPSNTEAFF. Written as DNA, the CDR3 is TGTGCCAGCAGTGGACCCTCGAACACTGAAGCTTTCTTT.

This clonotype was picked up one time. The chain employs TRBV18 and TRBJ2-3; 14 bases are a match to TRBD2. The length of the CDR3 is 16 residues. The V and J ends lost 9 bases and 4 bases, in that order; junction bases with no gene match: 9. Germline lookup yields CDR1 KGHSH and CDR2 LQKENI. As DNA, the CDR3 is TGTGCCAGTTGTGACGGGACTAGCGGGGGTGCAGATACGCAGTATTTT. This gives the protein CASCDGTSGGADTQYF.

In its sample, this clonotype is medium-sized. V gene TRBV6-2 or TRBV6-3 combines with J gene TRBJ2-2; the match to TRBD1 covers 7 bases. Germline V gene lookup returns CDR1 MNHEY and CDR2 SVGEGT. CDR3 length: 15 amino acids. Trimming at V came to 5 bases and at J to 4 bases, leaving 7 bases not matched to a gene. The CDR3 loop reads CASSEQGLGTGELFF. CDR3 nucleotide sequence: TGTGCCAGCAGTGAACAGGGGTTGGGCACCGGGGAGCTGTTTTTT.

The V and J genes are TRBV7-3 and TRBJ2-3, with 11 bases matching TRBD2. This CDR3 has 15 amino acids. CDR1 and CDR2 (germline): SGHTA, FQGTGA. V trimming: 4 bases; J trimming: 1 base; junction bases outside the gene matches: 1. The CDR3 DNA reads as TGTGCCAGCAGCTCGACTAGCGGGGGCACAGATACGCAGTATTTT. Translating it yields CASSSTSGGTDTQYF. Looking up the rest from reference TRBV7-3 and TRBJ2-3 gives the full variable domain: GAGVSQTPSNKVTEKGKYVELRCDPISGHTALYWYRQSLGQGPEFLIYFQGTGAADDSGLPNDRFFAVRPEGSVSTLKIQRTERGDSAVYLCASSSTSGGTDTQYFGPGTRLTVL.

This clonotype was counted between two and nine times. V usage is TRBV20-1 and J usage is TRBJ1-5; D is unclear. Trimming cost V 6 bases and J 0 bases, with 6 bases left between them. The CDR3 length is 12 residues. Per the germline V gene, CDR1 is DFQATT and CDR2 is SNEGSKA (reference sequence). CDR3 loop: CSAVNSNQPQHF. CDR3 nucleotides: TGCAGTGCCGTTAATAGCAATCAGCCCCAGCATTTT.

This clonotype ranks as medium-sized. The V and J genes are TRBV18 and TRBJ2-7; perhaps TRBD1 as D (5 bases). Germline V CDR1 and CDR2: KGHSH, LQKENI. CDR3 size: 15 residues. Trimming stripped 2 bases from V and 0 bases from J, with 11 bases between. CDR3 residues: CASSPALGASYEQYF. The CDR3 DNA reads TGTGCCAGCTCACCAGCTCTAGGGGCCTCCTACGAGCAGTACTTC. The variable domain in full, completed from reference TRBV18 and TRBJ2-7, reads NAGVMQNPRHLVRRRGQEARLRCSPMKGHSHVYWYRQLPEEGLKFMVYLQKENIIDESGMPKERFSAEFPKEGPSILRIQQVVRGDSAAYFCASSPALGASYEQYFGPGTRLTVT.

J is TRBJ2-3 and V is TRBV7-6; 7 bases map to TRBD1. CDR1 and CDR2 (germline): SGHVS, FNYEAQ. The CDR3 totals 16 residues. J lost 2 bases, V lost 4 bases, and 9 bases had no gene match. The CDR3 DNA is TGTGCCAGCAGCTCCAGGTGGGACAGCTACACAGATACGCAGTATTTT. Protein sequence: CASSSRWDSYTDTQYF.